The text below deals with one T cell receptor beta chain. This sample stems from a study of blood T cell repertoires in COVID-19. Study context: PBMCs, B-cell-depleted T cells, or T cells provided the cDNA or gDNA that made up the material.

Per the study methods: Amplification from reference gene primers served as the basis for estimated nucleated cell counts. The assay was immunoSEQ multiplex PCR, and TCRdb's table has in-frame clones only and misses some. The V and J calls and clone size come from that table; D and trimming were worked out from the DNA. In the table there are about 210,000 clones, roughly four fifths of which are singletons. The V gene's germline CDR1 is SEHNR and CDR2 FQNEAQ (reference sequence). V shed 2 bases, J shed 0 bases, and the junction held 3 bases outside the gene matches. This CDR3 contains 16 residues. The chain combines TRBV7-9 with TRBJ1-3, with 8 bases fitting TRBD1. The sample was peripheral blood. The TCR sequence derives from a woman aged 80 or older with COVID-19, enrolled during active disease. CDR3 coding DNA: TGTGCCAGCAGCTTAAGGACAGGGCTCTCTGGAAACACCATATATTTT. This gives the protein CASSLRTGLSGNTIYF.